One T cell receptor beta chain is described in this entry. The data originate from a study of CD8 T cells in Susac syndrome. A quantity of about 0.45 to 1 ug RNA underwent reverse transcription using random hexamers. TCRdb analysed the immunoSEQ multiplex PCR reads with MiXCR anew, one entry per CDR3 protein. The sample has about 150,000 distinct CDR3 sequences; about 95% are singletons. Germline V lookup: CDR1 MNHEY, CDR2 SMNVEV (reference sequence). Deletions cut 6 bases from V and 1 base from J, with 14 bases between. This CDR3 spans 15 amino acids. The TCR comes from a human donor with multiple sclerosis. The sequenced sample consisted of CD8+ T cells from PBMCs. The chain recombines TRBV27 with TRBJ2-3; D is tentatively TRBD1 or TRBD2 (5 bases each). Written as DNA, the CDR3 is TGTGCCAGCAGCTTCAAGGGACGACGCACAGATACGCAGTATTTT. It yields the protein CASSFKGRRTDTQYF.